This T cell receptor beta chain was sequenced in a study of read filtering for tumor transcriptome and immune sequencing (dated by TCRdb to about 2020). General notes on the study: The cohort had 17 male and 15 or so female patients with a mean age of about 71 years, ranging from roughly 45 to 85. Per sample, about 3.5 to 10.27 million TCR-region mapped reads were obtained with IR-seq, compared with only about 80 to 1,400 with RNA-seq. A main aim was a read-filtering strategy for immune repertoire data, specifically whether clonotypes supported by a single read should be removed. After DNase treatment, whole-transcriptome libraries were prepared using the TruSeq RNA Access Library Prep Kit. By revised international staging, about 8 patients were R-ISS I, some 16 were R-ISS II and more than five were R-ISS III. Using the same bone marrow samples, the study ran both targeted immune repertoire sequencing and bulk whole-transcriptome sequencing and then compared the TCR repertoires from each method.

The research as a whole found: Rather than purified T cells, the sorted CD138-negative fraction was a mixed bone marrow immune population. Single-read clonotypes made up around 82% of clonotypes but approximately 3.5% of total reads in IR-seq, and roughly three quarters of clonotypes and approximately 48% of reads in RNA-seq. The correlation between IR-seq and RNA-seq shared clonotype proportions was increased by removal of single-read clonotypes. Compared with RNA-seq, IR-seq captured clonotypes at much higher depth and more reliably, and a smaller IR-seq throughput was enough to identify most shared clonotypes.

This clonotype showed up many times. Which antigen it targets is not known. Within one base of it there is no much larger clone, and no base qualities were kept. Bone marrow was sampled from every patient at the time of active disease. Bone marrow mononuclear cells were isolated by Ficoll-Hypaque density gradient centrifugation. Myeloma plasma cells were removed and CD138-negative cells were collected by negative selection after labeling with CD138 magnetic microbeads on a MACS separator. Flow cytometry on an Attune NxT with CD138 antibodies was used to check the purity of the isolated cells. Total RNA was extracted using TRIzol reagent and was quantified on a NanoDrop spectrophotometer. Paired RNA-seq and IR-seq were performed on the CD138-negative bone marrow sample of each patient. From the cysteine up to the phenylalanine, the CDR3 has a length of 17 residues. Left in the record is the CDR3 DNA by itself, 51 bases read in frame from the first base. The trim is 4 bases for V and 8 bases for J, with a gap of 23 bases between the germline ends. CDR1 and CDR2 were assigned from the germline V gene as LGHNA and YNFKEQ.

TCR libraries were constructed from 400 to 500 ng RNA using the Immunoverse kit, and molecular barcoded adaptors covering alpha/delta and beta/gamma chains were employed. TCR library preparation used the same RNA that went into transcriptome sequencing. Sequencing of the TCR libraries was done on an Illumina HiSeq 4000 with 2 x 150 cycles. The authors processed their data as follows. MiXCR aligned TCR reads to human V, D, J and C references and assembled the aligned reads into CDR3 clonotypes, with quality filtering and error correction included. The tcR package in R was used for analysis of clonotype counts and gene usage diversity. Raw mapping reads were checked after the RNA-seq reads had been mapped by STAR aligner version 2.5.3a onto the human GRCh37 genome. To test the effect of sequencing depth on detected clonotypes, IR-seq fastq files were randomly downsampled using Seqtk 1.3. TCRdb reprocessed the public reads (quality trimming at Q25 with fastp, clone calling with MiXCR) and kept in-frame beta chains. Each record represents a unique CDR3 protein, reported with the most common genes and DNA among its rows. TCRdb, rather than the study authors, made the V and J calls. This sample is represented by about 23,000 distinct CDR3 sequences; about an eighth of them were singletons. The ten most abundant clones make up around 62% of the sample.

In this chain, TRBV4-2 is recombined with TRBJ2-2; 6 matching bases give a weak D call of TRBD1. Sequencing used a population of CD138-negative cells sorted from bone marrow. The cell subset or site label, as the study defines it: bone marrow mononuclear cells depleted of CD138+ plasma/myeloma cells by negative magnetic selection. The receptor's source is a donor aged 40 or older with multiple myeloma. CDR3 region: CASSRHRTATGTGELFF. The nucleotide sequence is TGTGCCAGCAGCCGCCATCGGACAGCCACGGGCACGGGGGAGCTGTTTTTT.